This passage covers 15 T cell receptor beta chains from one sample sequenced in a study of T-cell memory formation after mild COVID-19. TCRdb independently ran MiXCR on the 5' RACE reads; one entry per CDR3 protein. Among 200,000 to 300,000 distinct CDR3 sequences listed, around 17% were seen once. The sequencing sample was made of PBMCs or a T cell subset sorted from them (not recorded which). All receptors derive from a man between 18 and 29 years old who had mild COVID-19 (a few samples of this study predate the infection). Cell type and time point are not known.

This clonotype was detected once. The V and J genes are TRBV3-1 and TRBJ1-1; D is possibly TRBD1 (6 bases). This CDR3 region has 14 residues. Germline V gives CDR1 LGHDT, CDR2 YNNKEL (reference sequence). Trimming removed 6 bases at V and 11 bases at J, with 22 bases between. CDR3 DNA: TGTGCCAGCAGAGAACAGGGACGCCCTACGCTGGCTTTCTTT. Translated, it gives CASREQGRPTLAFF.

This clonotype has ten or more counts. This chain joins TRBV29-1 and TRBJ2-3; the D gene could be TRBD1 or TRBD2 (7 bases each). Deletions cut 4 bases from V and 6 bases from J, with 20 bases between. Germline CDR1 and CDR2: SQVTM and ANQGSEA. The CDR3 spans 15 residues. DNA of the CDR3: TGCAGCGTTGGTGAATGGCGGGGAGGGGGCGATACGCAGTATTTT. It translates to CSVGEWRGGGDTQYF.

This clonotype has only a few counts. This chain links TRBV6-6 with TRBJ2-4, with TRBD1 as a possible D gene (5 bases). V was trimmed by 0 bases and J by 2 bases, leaving 14 bases between them. Germline V gene data show CDR1 as MNHNY and CDR2 as SVGAGI (reference sequence). The CDR3 length is 17 residues. CDR3 sequence: CASSYSNFGATKNIQYF. In DNA form, the CDR3 reads TGTGCCAGCAGTTACTCCAATTTTGGGGCGACCAAAAACATTCAGTACTTC.

The V and J genes are TRBV7-6 and TRBJ2-7, with D perhaps assigned TRBD1 or TRBD2 (5 bases each). Per the germline V gene, CDR1 is SGHVS and CDR2 is FNYEAQ. V was pared by 8 bases and J by 4 bases, with 12 bases between. The CDR3 loop spans 12 amino acids. CDR3 region: CASGPWGYEQYF. CDR3 bases: TGTGCCAGCGGACCTTGGGGGTACGAGCAGTACTTC.

This rearrangement joins TRBV24-1 to TRBJ2-5; D unclear. The germline V gene has CDR1 KGHDR and CDR2 SFDVKD. There are 12 residues in the CDR3. Between the trimmed V and J ends, which lost 4 bases and 5 bases, there was a span of 7 bases. The CDR3 loop is CATSDPSETQYF. CDR3 bases: TGTGCCACCAGTGACCCAAGTGAGACCCAGTACTTC.

This clonotype was recorded a few times. The chain joins TRBV6-2 or TRBV6-3 to TRBJ2-7; no clear D gene. The V end was cut by 4 bases, the J end by 3 bases, with 13 bases between. This CDR3 is built from 14 residues. Germline V gives CDR1 MNHEY, CDR2 SVGEGT. CDR3 region: CASSLKGYNYEQYF. CDR3 in DNA: TGTGCCAGCAGTTTGAAAGGGTATAACTACGAGCAGTACTTC.

The V and J genes are TRBV5-1 and TRBJ2-3; possibly TRBD2 for D (5 bases). This CDR3 has 13 residues. Germline-derived CDR1 and CDR2 are SGHRS and YFSETQ. Trimming stripped 7 bases from V and 4 bases from J, with 13 bases between. CDR3 region: CASRLSEADTQYF. CDR3 nucleotide sequence: TGCGCCAGCCGACTATCAGAAGCAGATACGCAGTATTTT.

The CDR3 sequence: CASNRGLRNEQFF. The DNA for the CDR3 is TGTGCCAGCAACAGGGGACTACGGAATGAGCAGTTCTTC. V gene TRBV28 combines with J gene TRBJ2-1; either TRBD1 or TRBD2 may fit D (7 bases each). Germline V gives CDR1 MDHEN, CDR2 SYDVKM. V dropped 7 bases and J dropped 7 bases, with 14 bases sitting between them. The CDR3 is 13 residues long.

The chain links TRBV20-1 to TRBJ2-3, with 9 bases lining up with TRBD2. V was pared by 6 bases and J by 5 bases, with 6 bases of the junction left unmatched. The germline gives CDR1 DFQATT, CDR2 SNEGSKA (reference sequence). The CDR3 spans 13 residues. The CDR3 nucleotides are TGCAGTGCGCCAAGGACTAGCGAAGATACGCAGTATTTT. Translating gives CSAPRTSEDTQYF.

This clonotype has a handful of counts. The chain is built from TRBV20-1 and TRBJ2-1; D is tentatively TRBD1 or TRBD2 (5 bases each). Germline V lookup: CDR1 DFQATT, CDR2 SNEGSKA (reference sequence). The CDR3 is 11 residues long. The ends were cut back, 6 bases at V and 9 bases at J, with 12 bases in the middle. CDR3 bases: TGCAGTGCAGTAGGGACGACTGAGCAGTTCTTC. It encodes CSAVGTTEQFF.

This clonotype was counted only a few times. The chain recombines TRBV2 with TRBJ1-2; 9 bases align to TRBD1. CDR1 is SNHLY and CDR2 is FYNNEI in the germline V gene. This CDR3 is 16 amino acids long. V trimming: 5 bases; J trimming: 6 bases; junction bases outside the gene matches: 13. In DNA, the CDR3 is TGTGCCAGCAGTTTCTTTTACAGGGGGCATAGGGATGGCTACACCTTC. It encodes CASSFFYRGHRDGYTF. The complete variable domain, with remaining parts taken from reference TRBV2 and TRBJ1-2, reads EPEVTQTPSHQVTQMGQEVILRCVPISNHLYFYWYRQILGQKVEFLVSFYNNEISEKSEIFDDQFSVERPDGSNFTLKIRSTKLEDSAMYFCASSFFYRGHRDGYTFGSGTRLTVV.

The genes are TRBV7-9 and TRBJ2-3, with TRBD2 as a possible D gene (5 bases). This CDR3 spans 13 amino acids. V lost 3 bases to trimming and J lost 4 bases, with 8 bases between them. Germline CDR1 reads SEHNR; CDR2 reads FQNEAQ (reference sequence). The CDR3 DNA reads TGTGCCAGCAGCTTCCCGGGATCAGATACGCAGTATTTT. Translated, it gives CASSFPGSDTQYF.

The chain employs TRBV4-2 and TRBJ2-7; TRBD2 agrees at 10 bases. CDR1 and CDR2 from the germline V gene are LGHNA and YNFKEQ. This CDR3 comprises 14 residues. V was pared by 3 bases and J by 5 bases, with 4 bases of the junction left unmatched. The CDR3 reads CASSHPGLANEQYV. The CDR3 coding sequence is TGTGCCAGCAGCCACCCGGGACTAGCGAACGAGCAGTACGTC.

The chain recombines TRBV7-8 with TRBJ2-7; D may be TRBD1 (6 bases). The germline V gene has CDR1 SGHVS and CDR2 FQNEAQ. V shed 7 bases and J shed 7 bases, with 17 bases lying between them. This CDR3 is 13 amino acids long. The CDR3: CASTLRTGREQYF. The CDR3 DNA follows: TGTGCCAGCACCCTCCGAACAGGGCGAGAGCAGTACTTC.

The V and J genes are TRBV6-6 and TRBJ1-2, with D perhaps matching TRBD1 (5 bases). V dropped 6 bases and J dropped 8 bases, with 19 bases sitting between them. This CDR3 region has 14 residues. Per the germline V gene, CDR1 is MNHNY and CDR2 is SVGAGI (reference sequence). The CDR3 nucleotides read TGTGCCAGCAGCCCCCCCGTTGCGGGGGGAGGCTACACCTTC. Its protein is CASSPPVAGGGYTF.